This T cell receptor beta chain was obtained from a study of shared clonotypes between healthy human individuals. Whole-study context: The donors, two women and a few men, were aged 18 to 49. General study points: Of the naive CD4 clonotypes, approximately 5% were shared across a handful of donors. Enrolling few donors narrowed the genetic and exposure-history diversity that was represented.

Concerning this clone itself: Its target is unknown.

The repertoire was sequenced with immunoSEQ multiplex PCR; TCRdb's copy has only in-frame clones and lacks some. The data hold about 1.4 million clones, with roughly 97% observed a single time. Every donor, a Caucasian adult, lived in Nashville, Tennessee. The CDR3 runs 19 residues. Trimming cost V 9 bases and J 0 bases; bases outside gene matches: 16. From germline, CDR1 is LNHDA and CDR2 SQIVND (reference sequence). The sequenced sample consisted of naive CD4+ T cells sorted from blood. Subset specified: CD45RA+ positively selected. The sequence came from a man younger than 40 in good health. V gene TRBV19 combines with J gene TRBJ2-1, with TRBD2 matching over 11 bases. CDR3 sequence (DNA): TGTGCCAGGGGCCCCCTAGCGGGAGGCCTCCAAAGCTCCTACAATGAGCAGTTCTTC. This sequence encodes CARGPLAGGLQSSYNEQFF.